The 27 T cell receptor beta chains listed next were all sequenced from one sample in a study of T cells in Graves' hyperthyroidism and ophthalmopathy. RNA transcripts served as the template for amplifying TCR beta CDR3 regions. Carried out on the TCR CDR3, a first-round RT-PCR used the HTBI primer set. One entry per CDR3 protein, called by TCRdb with MiXCR from the multiplex PCR reads. The sample lists around 300,000 distinct CDR3 sequences, roughly 13% seen once, with approximately 7.9% in the top ten. Material: blood. The receptors stem from a middle-aged woman with Graves' hyperthyroidism.

The chain carries TRBV20-1 and TRBJ2-3, with D tentatively TRBD2 (6 bases). Trimming removed 2 bases at V and 4 bases at J, with 13 bases between. In germline, CDR1 is DFQATT, CDR2 SNEGSKA (reference sequence). The CDR3 contains 14 residues. As DNA, the CDR3 is TGCAGTGCTAGACCACTAGCCGGCGCAGATACGCAGTATTTT. Its protein product is CSARPLAGADTQYF.

The table lists this clonotype with many counts. The chain recombines TRBV25-1 with TRBJ2-1, with 10 nucleotides matching TRBD2. The CDR3 spans 14 residues. Germline values: CDR1 MGHDK, CDR2 SYGVNS. Trimming removed 4 bases from V and 13 bases from J; junction bases left unmatched: 10. The CDR3: CASSVGTSGKLQFF. The CDR3 bases are TGTGCCAGCAGTGTGGGAACTAGCGGGAAATTACAGTTCTTC.

This clonotype was seen many times. The chain carries TRBV28 and TRBJ1-1; perhaps TRBD1 as D (6 bases). CDR1 and CDR2 (germline): MDHEN, SYDVKM. Trimming removed 7 bases from V and 8 bases from J, with 14 bases in between. This CDR3 spans 12 amino acids. The CDR3 reads CASNRALREAFF. The CDR3 nucleotides read TGTGCCAGCAACAGGGCCCTTCGCGAAGCTTTCTTT.

Many counts were recorded for this clonotype. The gene calls are TRBV11-3 and TRBJ2-3; possible D gene TRBD2, 5 bases. V was pared by 1 base and J by 0 bases, with 14 bases between. Germline values: CDR1 SGHNT, CDR2 YENEEA. This CDR3 has 17 residues. CDR3 loop: CASSLGLSQSSTDTQYF. In DNA form, the CDR3 reads TGTGCCAGCAGCTTAGGACTATCCCAATCTAGCACAGATACGCAGTATTTT.

This clonotype was counted ten times or more. This chain links TRBV28 with TRBJ2-7; 12 bases fit TRBD2. V shed 3 bases, J shed 6 bases, and the junction held 9 bases outside the gene matches. The CDR3 extends over 16 amino acids. The germline gives CDR1 MDHEN, CDR2 SYDVKM. CDR3 protein: CASSFPGTSGRGEQYF. The CDR3 DNA follows: TGTGCCAGCAGTTTTCCCGGGACTAGCGGGCGAGGCGAGCAGTACTTC.

This clonotype was detected ten times or more. V and J are TRBV12-3 or TRBV12-4 and TRBJ2-5, with TRBD1 identical over 10 bases. V trimming: 6 bases; J trimming: 6 bases; junction bases outside the gene matches: 4. This CDR3 is 13 amino acids long. The CDR3 DNA reads as TGTGCCAGCAGGGGACAGGGGAAGAAGACCCAGTACTTC. The encoded protein is CASRGQGKKTQYF.

In this sample, this clonotype turned up many times. The rearrangement links TRBV20-1 to TRBJ2-1, with 10 bases matching TRBD2. V lost 3 bases, J lost 6 bases, and 8 bases stayed unmatched. Per the germline V gene, CDR1 is DFQATT and CDR2 is SNEGSKA (reference sequence). The CDR3 has 15 amino acids. The CDR3 DNA reads as TGCAGTGCTAGGTTTAGTCTAGCGGGGGTCAATGAGCAGTTCTTC. It encodes CSARFSLAGVNEQFF.

This clonotype was seen repeatedly, ten times or more. The CDR3 spells CASSLQGASDTQYF. CDR3 bases: TGTGCCAGCAGCTTACAGGGGGCCTCAGATACGCAGTATTTT. The chain combines TRBV5-8 with TRBJ2-3; 9 bases fit TRBD1. The length of the CDR3 is 14 residues. J lost 4 bases, V lost 2 bases, and 2 bases had no gene match. The germline V gene has CDR1 SGHTS and CDR2 YDEGEE.

The rearrangement uses TRBV11-3 and TRBJ2-5; D ambiguous. CDR3 length: 14 amino acids. V lost 2 bases and J lost 4, with 11 bases in between. The V gene's germline CDR1 is SGHNT and CDR2 YENEEA. The CDR3 region is CASSLPRRSETQYF. The CDR3 DNA is TGTGCCAGCAGCTTACCCCGGCGGTCAGAGACCCAGTACTTC.

Turning to this clonotype: At one end the junction does not follow the germline gene, possibly because of a read error. The chain combines TRBV9 with TRBJ2-3; D perhaps matches TRBD2 (5 bases). Germline V CDR1 and CDR2: SGDLS, YYNGEE. The CDR3 totals 14 residues. The CDR3 coding sequence is TGTGCCAGCAGCGTATCCGCTAGCATAGATACGCAGTATTTT. As protein: CASSVSASIDTQYF.

This clonotype has at least ten counts. The genes are TRBV7-2 and TRBJ1-4; 7 bases map to TRBD1. This CDR3 region has 14 residues. CDR1 and CDR2 (germline): SGHTA, FQGNSA. The junction had 7 bases not matched to a gene; V was cut back by 4 bases and J by 8 bases. CDR3 nucleotides: TGTGCCAGCAGCTCCCACAGGGGAGGCGAAAAACTGTTTTTT. Protein sequence: CASSSHRGGEKLFF.

The chain combines TRBV5-4 with TRBJ2-5, with a tentative D call TRBD1 (6 bases). This CDR3 is built from 14 residues. Germline CDR1 SGHNT, CDR2 YYREEE (reference sequence). Trimming removed 2 bases at V and 2 bases at J, with 10 bases between. This CDR3 is CASSLRTEQETQYF. CDR3 DNA sequence: TGTGCCAGCAGCTTAAGGACAGAACAAGAGACCCAGTACTTC.

This clonotype was seen at least ten times. This chain joins TRBV7-9 and TRBJ2-2; 11 positions match TRBD2. This CDR3 spans 14 amino acids. The germline V gene encodes CDR1 SEHNR and CDR2 FQNEAQ (reference sequence). The J segment lost 7 bases and the V segment lost 11 bases, leaving 9 bases of the junction unmatched. The DNA for the CDR3 is TGTGCCTTAAAACTAGCGGGAGTTGACGGGGAGCTGTTTTTT. Translating gives CALKLAGVDGELFF.

The gene calls are TRBV6-1 and TRBJ1-1; D gene unclear. Germline assignment: CDR1 MNHNS and CDR2 SASEGT. There are 13 residues in the CDR3. Trimming took off 8 bases at V and 0 bases at J, with 10 bases between the two ends. The DNA for the CDR3 is TGTGCCAGCTGTTCTATGATGAACACTGAAGCTTTCTTT. This encodes CASCSMMNTEAFF.

The CDR3 loop reads CASSLGGTSGRVWQFF. The CDR3 DNA follows: TGCGCCAGCAGCTTGGGGGGGACTAGCGGGAGAGTCTGGCAGTTCTTC. V usage is TRBV5-1 and J usage is TRBJ2-1, with 14 bases identical to TRBD2. With 0 bases clipped from V and 12 bases from J, the junction kept 8 bases outside the gene matches. Germline-derived CDR1 and CDR2 are SGHRS and YFSETQ. The CDR3 is 16 residues long.

This clonotype was observed a few times. The J gene is TRBJ2-1, the V gene TRBV20-1; 8 nucleotides match TRBD2. The CDR3 covers 12 residues. Trimming at V came to 5 bases and at J to 6 bases, leaving 3 bases not matched to a gene. The germline V gene encodes CDR1 DFQATT and CDR2 SNEGSKA (reference sequence). The CDR3 region has the DNA TGCAGTGCTGGAGCGGGAGCCAATGAGCAGTTCTTC. Translated: CSAGAGANEQFF.

Ten or more counts support this clonotype. This chain connects TRBV5-8 to TRBJ1-2, with 7 bases identical to TRBD1. Germline CDR1 SGHTS, CDR2 YDEGEE. The CDR3 runs 14 residues. V gave up 2 bases and J gave up 3 bases; unmatched junction bases: 4. The CDR3, as DNA: TGTGCCAGCAGCTTACGTGGGACAGACTATGGCTACACCTTC. Translation gives CASSLRGTDYGYTF.

This clonotype occurred many times. V is TRBV12-3 or TRBV12-4 and J is TRBJ2-3; D perhaps matches TRBD1 (6 bases). The CDR3 is 13 residues long. V was trimmed by 6 bases and J by 0 bases, leaving 7 bases between them. The DNA for the CDR3 is TGTGCCAGCAGAAGGGGGAGCACAGATACGCAGTATTTT. It is translated as CASRRGSTDTQYF.

Ten or more counts support this clonotype. V usage is TRBV10-3 and J usage is TRBJ1-1, with a weak D call TRBD1 (6 bases). Germline loops: CDR1 ENHRY, CDR2 SYGVKD. The ends were cut back, 6 bases at V and 1 base at J, with 12 bases in the middle. This CDR3 contains 14 residues. CDR3 region: CAISLQGQNTEAFF. In DNA, the CDR3 is TGTGCCATCAGCCTACAGGGACAGAACACTGAAGCTTTCTTT.

The V and J genes are TRBV28 and TRBJ2-4, with 7 positions matching TRBD2. The CDR3 is 17 residues long. The germline CDR1 and CDR2 sequences are MDHEN and SYDVKM. Germline trimming cut 4 bases from V and 2 bases from J; bases unmatched to any gene: 11. The CDR3 nucleotides are TGTGCCAGCAGTTCCCAGACTAGCAGGAGAACCAAAAACATTCAGTACTTC. Its protein is CASSSQTSRRTKNIQYF.

This clonotype has ten or more counts. The DNA of the CDR3 is TGTGCCTGGGGCAGTCAACTGAACACTGAAGCTTTCTTT. It encodes CAWGSQLNTEAFF. The rearrangement links TRBV30 to TRBJ1-1; the D is unclear. Trimming removed 5 bases at V and 0 bases at J, with 10 bases between. Per germline, CDR1 GTSNPN and CDR2 SVGIG (reference sequence). The CDR3 totals 13 residues.

This clonotype appeared many times. The chain joins TRBV12-3 or TRBV12-4 to TRBJ1-2; D remains ambiguous. Trimming took off 2 bases at V and 8 bases at J, with 15 bases between the two ends. This CDR3 is 14 amino acids long. The CDR3 DNA reads TGTGCCAGCAGTTTATCCCGGACTAGGAACGGCTACACCTTC. Its protein product is CASSLSRTRNGYTF.

This clonotype appeared many times. The chain has TRBV27 and TRBJ1-4; D perhaps matches TRBD1 (6 bases). The V gene's germline CDR1 is MNHEY and CDR2 SMNVEV (reference sequence). V was trimmed by 5 bases and J by 4 bases, leaving 14 bases between them. The CDR3 runs to 15 residues. The CDR3 sequence: CASSLRQEGNEKLFF. DNA for the CDR3: TGTGCCAGCAGTCTCCGACAGGAGGGTAATGAAAAACTGTTTTTT. The full variable domain, in which reference TRBV27 and TRBJ1-4 provide the parts outside the CDR3, is EAQVTQNPRYLITVTGKKLTVTCSQNMNHEYMSWYRQDPGLGLRQIYYSMNVEVTDKGDVPEGYKVSRKEKRNFPLILESPSPNQTSLYFCASSLRQEGNEKLFFGSGTQLSVL.

This clonotype was counted ten times or more. The chain joins TRBV7-2 to TRBJ2-3; 9 bases fit TRBD1. Germline CDR1 is SGHTA and CDR2 is FQGNSA. The CDR3 is made up of 15 amino acids. The V and J ends lost 5 bases and 1 base, in that order; junction bases with no gene match: 4. The CDR3 DNA reads as TGTGCCAGCAGCCACCGGGACAGGGGCACAGATACGCAGTATTTT. Translation: CASSHRDRGTDTQYF.

At least ten counts were recorded for this clonotype. The rearrangement links TRBV2 to TRBJ1-6; D unclear. Germline V gene sequence: CDR1 SNHLY, CDR2 FYNNEI. This CDR3 region has 15 residues. V lost 2 bases and J lost 5, with 10 bases in between. In DNA, the CDR3 is TGTGCCAGCAGTGAACGGTTGGCAGATAATTCACCCCTCCACTTT. Protein sequence: CASSERLADNSPLHF.

The chain has TRBV12-3 or TRBV12-4 and TRBJ2-1, with D maybe TRBD2 (9 bases). The CDR3 sequence is 21 residues long. V gave up 3 bases and J gave up 8 bases, with 35 bases separating them. This chain's CDR3 is CASSLYRASGGGRGRAHEQFF. The CDR3 bases are TGTGCCAGCAGTTTGTATAGGGCGTCAGGGGGCGGACGCGGGAGGGCCCATGAGCAGTTCTTC.

This clonotype was counted many times. The chain recombines TRBV20-1 with TRBJ1-1, with 7 bases matching TRBD1. The germline CDR1 and CDR2 sequences are DFQATT and SNEGSKA (reference sequence). J gave up 4 bases and V 3 bases, and 8 bases lay outside the gene matches. The CDR3 runs to 14 residues. CDR3: CSAREGAGVTEAFF. DNA of the CDR3: TGCAGTGCTAGGGAGGGGGCGGGGGTCACTGAAGCTTTCTTT.